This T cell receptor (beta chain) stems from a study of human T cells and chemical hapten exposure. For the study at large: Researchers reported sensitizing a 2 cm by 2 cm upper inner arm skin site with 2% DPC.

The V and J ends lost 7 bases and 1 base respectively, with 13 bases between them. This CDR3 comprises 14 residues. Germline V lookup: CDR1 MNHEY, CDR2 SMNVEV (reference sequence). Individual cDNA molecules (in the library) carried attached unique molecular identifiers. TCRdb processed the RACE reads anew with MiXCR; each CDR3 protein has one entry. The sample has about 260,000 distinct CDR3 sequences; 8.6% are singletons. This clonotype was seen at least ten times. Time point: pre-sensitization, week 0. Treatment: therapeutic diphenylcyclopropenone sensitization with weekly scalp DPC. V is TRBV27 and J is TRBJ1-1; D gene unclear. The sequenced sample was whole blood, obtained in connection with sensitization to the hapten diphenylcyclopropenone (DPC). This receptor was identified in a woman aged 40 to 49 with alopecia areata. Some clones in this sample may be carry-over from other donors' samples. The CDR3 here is CASKIQEPNTEAFF. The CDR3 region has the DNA TGTGCCAGCAAGATTCAGGAGCCGAACACTGAAGCTTTCTTT.